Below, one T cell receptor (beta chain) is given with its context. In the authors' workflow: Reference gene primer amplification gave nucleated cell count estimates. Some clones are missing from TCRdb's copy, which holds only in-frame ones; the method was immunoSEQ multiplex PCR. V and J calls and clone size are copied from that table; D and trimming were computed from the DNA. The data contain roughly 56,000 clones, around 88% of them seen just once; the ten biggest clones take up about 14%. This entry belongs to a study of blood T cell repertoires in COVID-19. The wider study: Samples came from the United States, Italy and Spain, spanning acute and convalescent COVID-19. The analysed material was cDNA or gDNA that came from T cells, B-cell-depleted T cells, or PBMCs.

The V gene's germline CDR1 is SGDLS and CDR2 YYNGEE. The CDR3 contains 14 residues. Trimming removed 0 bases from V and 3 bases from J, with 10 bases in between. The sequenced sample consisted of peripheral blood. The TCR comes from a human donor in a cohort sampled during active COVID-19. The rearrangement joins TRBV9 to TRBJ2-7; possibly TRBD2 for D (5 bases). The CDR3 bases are TGTGCCAGCAGCGTAGCTTCGGCGGGCTACGAGCAGTACTTC. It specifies CASSVASAGYEQYF.